A single sample gave rise to the 2 T cell receptor beta chains below, sequenced in a study of identifying expanded T cells in peripheral blood. Generated by immunoSEQ multiplex PCR, the TCRdb table keeps only in-frame clones and is missing some. The sample yields more than 45,000 clones, under 85% seen once. The sample taken for sequencing was blood. These receptors all stem from a person aged 18 to 75 in good health.

The chain carries TRBV29-1 and TRBJ1-2; perhaps TRBD1 as D (6 bases). Germline values: CDR1 SQVTM, CDR2 ANQGSEA. V shed 2 bases and J shed 4 bases, with 14 bases lying between them. The length of the CDR3 is 14 residues. The CDR3 DNA reads TGCAGCGTTGAAACGAGGGGGGTAGGCTATGGCTACACCTTC. Translated: CSVETRGVGYGYTF.

The chain carries TRBV29-1 and TRBJ2-7, with 9 bases lining up with TRBD2. The CDR3 is made up of 14 amino acids. The V gene end was trimmed by 6 bases and the J gene end by 2 bases; junction bases not matched to a gene: 8. Germline loops: CDR1 SQVTM, CDR2 ANQGSEA. CDR3 bases: TGCAGCGTACAGGGGACTAGCAGTACCTACGAGCAGTACTTC. This gives the protein CSVQGTSSTYEQYF.